These 23 T cell receptor beta chains were all obtained from the same sample, sequenced in a study of cytomegalovirus exposure and HLA in healthy donors. The PCR had 60 Vbeta and 13 Jbeta primers. Sequencing was performed with immunoSEQ multiplex PCR; in TCRdb, only in-frame clones are kept and a portion is missing. Its table records 90,000 to 150,000 clones. Sequences were obtained from PBMCs. These receptors were taken from a man aged 18-30 years in good health and CMV-seronegative.

This chain links TRBV6-1 with TRBJ1-2; D uncertain. Germline-derived CDR1 and CDR2 are MNHNS and SASEGT. The V and J ends lost 2 bases and 5 bases respectively, with 6 bases between them. The CDR3 runs 12 residues. The CDR3 DNA sequence: TGTGCCAGCAGTGAATCCGGGTATGGCTACACCTTC. The encoded protein is CASSESGYGYTF.

The rearrangement uses TRBV2 and TRBJ2-1, with a tentative D call TRBD1 (6 bases). Looked up from germline, CDR1 is SNHLY and CDR2 is FYNNEI. V was trimmed by 4 bases and J by 5 bases, leaving 15 bases between them. CDR3 size: 15 residues. The CDR3 region is CASSVETGINNEQFF. Here the CDR3 DNA reads TGTGCCAGCAGTGTAGAGACAGGTATCAACAATGAGCAGTTCTTC.

Turning to this clone: Other DNA sequences in this sample translate to the same CDR3. V gene TRBV6-6 combines with J gene TRBJ2-7; the match to TRBD2 covers 8 bases. The CDR3 is made up of 16 amino acids. In germline, CDR1 is MNHNY, CDR2 SVGAGI (reference sequence). V gave up 0 bases and J gave up 0 bases; unmatched junction bases: 4. CDR3 protein: CASSYSGGTSSYEQYF. The CDR3 DNA reads as TGTGCCAGCAGTTACTCGGGAGGGACTAGCTCCTACGAGCAGTACTTC.

The chain is built from TRBV5-1 and TRBJ2-3; weak D call: TRBD1 (6 bases). The ends were cut back, 0 bases at V and 6 bases at J, with 11 bases in the middle. CDR1 is SGHRS and CDR2 is YFSETQ in the germline V gene. The CDR3 sequence is 14 residues long. The CDR3 nucleotides are TGCGCCAGCAGCTTGGAATCAGGGGTGGATACGCAGTATTTT. It encodes CASSLESGVDTQYF. Filled out from reference TRBV5-1 and TRBJ2-3, the complete variable domain reads KAGVTQTPRYLIKTRGQQVTLSCSPISGHRSVSWYQQTPGQGLQFLFEYFSETQRNKGNFPGRFSGRQFSNSRSEMNVSTLELGDSALYLCASSLESGVDTQYFGPGTRLTVL.

The V gene is TRBV5-4, the J gene TRBJ1-4; no reliable D call. The V end was cut by 2 bases, the J end by 11 bases, with 16 bases between. The CDR3 spans 14 residues. The germline gives CDR1 SGHNT, CDR2 YYREEE (reference sequence). CDR3 amino acids: CASSFRREGGKLFF. The CDR3 DNA follows: TGTGCCAGCAGCTTCAGGAGAGAAGGCGGGAAACTGTTTTTT.

The rearrangement uses TRBV27 and TRBJ2-7, with TRBD1 identical over 8 bases. Germline V gives CDR1 MNHEY, CDR2 SMNVEV (reference sequence). Trimming at V came to 2 bases and at J to 6 bases, leaving 6 bases not matched to a gene. The CDR3 is 14 amino acids. CDR3 sequence: CASSLSGTGGEQYF. The DNA of the CDR3 is TGTGCCAGCAGTTTAAGTGGGACAGGCGGCGAGCAGTACTTC.

The rearrangement links TRBV15 to TRBJ2-3; no definite D call. The CDR3 covers 14 residues. Germline loops: CDR1 LNHNV, CDR2 YYDKDF (reference sequence). The germline V and J ends were trimmed by 3 bases and 3 bases, with 10 bases remaining between them. The CDR3 DNA follows: TGTGCCACCAGCAGGCCTCTAGAAACAGATACGCAGTATTTT. It is translated as CATSRPLETDTQYF.

The chain carries TRBV30 and TRBJ1-2; D is unresolved. Trimming removed 4 bases at V and 0 bases at J, with 15 bases between. This CDR3 has 15 residues. The germline CDR1 and CDR2 sequences are GTSNPN and SVGIG (reference sequence). CDR3 nucleotides: TGTGCCTGGAAACCTCTGACACGAACTAACTATGGCTACACCTTC. Encoded protein: CAWKPLTRTNYGYTF.

This rearrangement joins TRBV19 to TRBJ2-1, with unresolved D. The germline V gene has CDR1 LNHDA and CDR2 SQIVND (reference sequence). V shed 7 bases and J shed 7 bases, with 8 bases lying between them. This CDR3 contains 11 residues. CDR3 residues: CASTGFNEQFF. CDR3 bases: TGTGCCAGTACCGGGTTTAATGAGCAGTTCTTC.

This rearrangement joins TRBV5-1 to TRBJ2-1; D might be TRBD2 (7 bases). There are 12 residues in the CDR3. V gave up 5 bases and J gave up 8 bases, with 11 bases separating them. Germline-derived CDR1 and CDR2 are SGHRS and YFSETQ. The CDR3 loop reads CASSTGGDEQFF. DNA of the CDR3: TGCGCCAGCAGTACGGGGGGCGATGAGCAGTTCTTC. Full variable domain (missing parts from reference TRBV5-1 and TRBJ2-1): KAGVTQTPRYLIKTRGQQVTLSCSPISGHRSVSWYQQTPGQGLQFLFEYFSETQRNKGNFPGRFSGRQFSNSRSEMNVSTLELGDSALYLCASSTGGDEQFFGPGTRLTVL.

This chain joins TRBV28 and TRBJ1-5; 7 positions match TRBD1. Germline CDR1 reads MDHEN; CDR2 reads SYDVKM. J gave up 3 bases and V 2 bases, and 4 bases lay outside the gene matches. This CDR3 has 15 amino acids. CDR3 sequence: CASSLLTGNNQPQHF. The CDR3 region has the DNA TGTGCCAGCAGTTTACTGACAGGGAACAATCAGCCCCAGCATTTT. Full variable domain (missing parts from reference TRBV28 and TRBJ1-5): DVKVTQSSRYLVKRTGEKVFLECVQDMDHENMFWYRQDPGLGLRLIYFSYDVKMKEKGDIPEGYSVSREKKERFSLILESASTNQTSMYLCASSLLTGNNQPQHFGDGTRLSIL.

The chain recombines TRBV13 with TRBJ2-2; D might be TRBD2 (6 bases). CDR1 and CDR2 (germline): PRHDT, FYEKMQ (reference sequence). Trimming took 1 base from V and 6 from J, leaving 15 bases between them. CDR3 length: 16 amino acids. CDR3 nucleotide sequence: TGTGCCAGCAGCTTAGCCGGGGGAAAGGACGCCGGGGAGCTGTTTTTT. Protein product: CASSLAGGKDAGELFF.

V gene TRBV11-2 combines with J gene TRBJ2-3; 8 bases agree with TRBD2. This CDR3 is built from 16 residues. Germline loops: CDR1 SGHAT, CDR2 FQNNGV. The junction had 4 bases not matched to a gene; V was cut back by 1 base and J by 1 base. DNA of the CDR3: TGTGCCAGCAGCTTAGTAGCGGGGACCGGCACAGATACGCAGTATTTT. It specifies CASSLVAGTGTDTQYF.

The CDR3 nucleotides read TGTGCCAGCAGTTTAAACTTCAATGGCTACACCTTC. It translates to CASSLNFNGYTF. The gene calls are TRBV25-1 and TRBJ1-2; no reliable D call. V was clipped by 5 bases and J by 6 bases, with 10 bases between them. The CDR3 runs 12 residues. Germline CDR1 is MGHDK and CDR2 is SYGVNS.

The CDR3 here is CASKGTDSFSGNTIYF. The DNA of the CDR3 is TGCGCCAGCAAGGGGACTGACAGTTTCTCTGGAAACACCATATATTTT. The gene calls are TRBV10-2 and TRBJ1-3, with D perhaps TRBD1 (5 bases). CDR1 and CDR2 from the germline V gene are WSHSY and SAAADI. The CDR3 loop spans 16 amino acids. V was cut by 7 bases and J by 0 bases, with 16 bases left in between.

V usage is TRBV6-6 and J usage is TRBJ2-5; D might be TRBD1 (6 bases). Germline V gene sequence: CDR1 MNHNY, CDR2 SVGAGI (reference sequence). The V gene lost 5 bases and the J gene lost 9 bases, with 10 bases spanning the gap. The CDR3 sequence is 11 residues long. The CDR3 DNA follows: TGTGCCAGCAGTAAGGGACAATCCCAGTACTTC. Protein: CASSKGQSQYF.

The chain links TRBV7-9 to TRBJ2-1, with 13 bases matching TRBD2. Germline trimming cut 4 bases from V and 7 bases from J; bases unmatched to any gene: 7. This CDR3 region has 16 residues. The germline V gene has CDR1 SEHNR and CDR2 FQNEAQ (reference sequence). The CDR3 nucleotides are TGTGCCAGCAGCTCCAGGACTAGCGGGAGACTGAATGAGCAGTTCTTC. Its translation: CASSSRTSGRLNEQFF.

The J gene is TRBJ2-2, the V gene TRBV11-2; D gene unclear. Germline loops: CDR1 SGHAT, CDR2 FQNNGV. Trimming took off 1 base at V and 0 bases at J, with 6 bases between the two ends. This CDR3 comprises 15 residues. The CDR3 nucleotides are TGTGCCAGCAGCTTAGTCAGGACGAACACCGGGGAGCTGTTTTTT. Protein sequence: CASSLVRTNTGELFF.

The rearrangement uses TRBV9 and TRBJ1-1; D is perhaps TRBD1 (6 bases). This CDR3 has 15 residues. The germline V gene has CDR1 SGDLS and CDR2 YYNGEE. Trimming shortened V by 4 bases and J by 2 bases, and 15 bases separated the two germline ends. The CDR3, as DNA: TGTGCCAGCAGCCCTGAACCACAGGGTAACACTGAAGCTTTCTTT. Protein: CASSPEPQGNTEAFF.

The chain couples TRBV7-6 to TRBJ2-1; 7 bases align to TRBD1. Looked up from germline, CDR1 is SGHVS and CDR2 is FNYEAQ. The CDR3 totals 16 residues. Germline trimming cut 7 bases from V and 8 bases from J; bases unmatched to any gene: 17. The CDR3 reads CASTFGTGQLFDEQFF. CDR3 DNA sequence: TGTGCCAGCACTTTTGGGACGGGACAGCTATTCGATGAGCAGTTCTTC.

The chain carries TRBV5-4 and TRBJ1-4; weak D call: TRBD1 (5 bases). This CDR3 contains 15 residues. CDR1 and CDR2 from the germline V gene are SGHNT and YYREEE (reference sequence). Between the trimmed V and J ends, which lost 4 bases and 3 bases, there was a span of 13 bases. The CDR3 sequence: CASSLDRGSNEKLFF. CDR3 coding DNA: TGTGCCAGCAGCCTCGACCGGGGGTCTAATGAAAAACTGTTTTTT.

CDR3 residues: CASSLSPAGFYEQYF. For the CDR3, the DNA is TGCGCCAGCAGCTTGTCCCCCGCAGGGTTCTACGAGCAGTACTTC. The gene calls are TRBV5-1 and TRBJ2-7, with D maybe TRBD1 (5 bases). The ends were cut back, 1 base at V and 3 bases at J, with 14 bases in the middle. Germline CDR1 and CDR2: SGHRS and YFSETQ. This CDR3 region has 15 residues.

The chain links TRBV6-5 to TRBJ1-2; 8 bases map to TRBD1. J gave up 8 bases and V 5 bases, and 7 bases lay outside the gene matches. The germline gives CDR1 MNHEY, CDR2 SVGAGI. This CDR3 has 13 residues. The CDR3 DNA follows: TGTGCCAGCAGTCAGACAGGGGAGGCGGGCTACACCTTC. Its translation is CASSQTGEAGYTF.